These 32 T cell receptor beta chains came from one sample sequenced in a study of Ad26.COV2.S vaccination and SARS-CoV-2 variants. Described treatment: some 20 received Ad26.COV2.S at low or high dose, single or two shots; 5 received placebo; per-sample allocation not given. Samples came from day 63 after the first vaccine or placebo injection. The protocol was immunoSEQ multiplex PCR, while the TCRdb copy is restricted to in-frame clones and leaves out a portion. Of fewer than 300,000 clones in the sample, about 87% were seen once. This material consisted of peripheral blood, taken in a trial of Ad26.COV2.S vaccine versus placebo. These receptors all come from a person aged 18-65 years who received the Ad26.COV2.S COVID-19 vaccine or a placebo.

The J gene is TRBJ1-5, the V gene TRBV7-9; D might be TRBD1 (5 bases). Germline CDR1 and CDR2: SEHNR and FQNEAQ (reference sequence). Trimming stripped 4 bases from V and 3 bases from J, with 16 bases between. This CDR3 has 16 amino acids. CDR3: CASSSSGGLANQPQHF. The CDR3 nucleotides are TGTGCCAGCAGCTCGTCCGGGGGGTTGGCCAATCAGCCCCAGCATTTT.

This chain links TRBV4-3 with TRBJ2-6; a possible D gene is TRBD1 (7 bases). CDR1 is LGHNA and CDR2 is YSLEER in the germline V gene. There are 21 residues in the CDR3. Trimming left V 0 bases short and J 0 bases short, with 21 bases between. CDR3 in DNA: TGCGCCAGCAGCCAAGAGCCCCGCGGGACAGTGGGCAGCTCTGGGGCCAACGTCCTGACTTTC. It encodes CASSQEPRGTVGSSGANVLTF.

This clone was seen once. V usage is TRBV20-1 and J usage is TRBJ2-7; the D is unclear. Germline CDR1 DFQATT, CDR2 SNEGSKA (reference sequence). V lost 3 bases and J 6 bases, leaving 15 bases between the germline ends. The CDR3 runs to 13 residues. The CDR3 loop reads CSASGGLFTEQYF. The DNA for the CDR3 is TGCAGTGCTAGTGGTGGGCTATTTACCGAGCAGTACTTC.

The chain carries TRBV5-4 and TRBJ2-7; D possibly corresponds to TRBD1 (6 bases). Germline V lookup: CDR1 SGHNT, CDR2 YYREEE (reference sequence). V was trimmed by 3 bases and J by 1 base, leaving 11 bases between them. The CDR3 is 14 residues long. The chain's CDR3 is CASSYDRRSYEQYF. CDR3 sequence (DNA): TGTGCCAGCAGCTACGACAGGAGATCCTACGAGCAGTACTTC.

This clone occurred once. In nucleotides, the CDR3 is TGTGCCAGCAGCGTAGTATACCGCGACAGGGATAACGAGCAGTACTTC. Encoded protein: CASSVVYRDRDNEQYF. The chain is built from TRBV9 and TRBJ2-7, with TRBD1 matching 7 bases. Looked up from germline, CDR1 is SGDLS and CDR2 is YYNGEE. Trimming removed 0 bases from V and 5 bases from J; junction bases left unmatched: 11. The CDR3 covers 16 residues.

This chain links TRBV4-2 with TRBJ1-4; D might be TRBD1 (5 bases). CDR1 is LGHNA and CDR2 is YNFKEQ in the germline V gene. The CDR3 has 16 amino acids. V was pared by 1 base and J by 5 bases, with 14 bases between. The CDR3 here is CASSQGSGPRNEKLFF. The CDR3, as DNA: TGTGCCAGCAGCCAAGGGTCGGGGCCGCGGAATGAAAAACTGTTTTTT.

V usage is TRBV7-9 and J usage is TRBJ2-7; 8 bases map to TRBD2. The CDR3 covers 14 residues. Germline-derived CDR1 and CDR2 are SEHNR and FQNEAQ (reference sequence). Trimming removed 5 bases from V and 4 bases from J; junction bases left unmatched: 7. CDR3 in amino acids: CASSPSGSRYEQYF. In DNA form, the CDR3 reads TGTGCCAGCAGCCCAAGCGGGAGTAGGTACGAGCAGTACTTC. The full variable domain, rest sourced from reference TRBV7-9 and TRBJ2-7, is DTGVSQNPRHKITKRGQNVTFRCDPISEHNRLYWYRQTLGQGPEFLTYFQNEAQLEKSRLLSDRFSAERPKGSFSTLEIQRTEQGDSAMYLCASSPSGSRYEQYFGPGTRLTVT.

Written as DNA, the CDR3 is TGCGCCAGCAGCGAGACCAACACCGGGGAGCTGTTTTTT. It translates to CASSETNTGELFF. V is TRBV5-1 and J is TRBJ2-2; D remains unclear. The germline CDR1 and CDR2 sequences are SGHRS and YFSETQ. CDR3 size: 13 residues. Trimming pared 4 bases from V and 2 bases from J, leaving 6 bases between. The full variable domain, with the rest looked up from reference TRBV5-1 and TRBJ2-2, is KAGVTQTPRYLIKTRGQQVTLSCSPISGHRSVSWYQQTPGQGLQFLFEYFSETQRNKGNFPGRFSGRQFSNSRSEMNVSTLELGDSALYLCASSETNTGELFFGEGSRLTVL.

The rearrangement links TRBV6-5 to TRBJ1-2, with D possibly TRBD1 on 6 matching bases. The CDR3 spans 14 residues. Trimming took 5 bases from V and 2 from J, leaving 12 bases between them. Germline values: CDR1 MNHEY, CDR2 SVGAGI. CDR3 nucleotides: TGTGCCAGCAGTAGGACAGTCCAAAACTATGGCTACACCTTC. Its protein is CASSRTVQNYGYTF.

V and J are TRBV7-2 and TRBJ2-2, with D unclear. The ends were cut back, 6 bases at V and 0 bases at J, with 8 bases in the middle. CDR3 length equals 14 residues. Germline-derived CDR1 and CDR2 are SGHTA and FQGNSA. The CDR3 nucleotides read TGTGCCAGCAGGCAGGACGCGAACACCGGGGAGCTGTTTTTT. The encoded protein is CASRQDANTGELFF.

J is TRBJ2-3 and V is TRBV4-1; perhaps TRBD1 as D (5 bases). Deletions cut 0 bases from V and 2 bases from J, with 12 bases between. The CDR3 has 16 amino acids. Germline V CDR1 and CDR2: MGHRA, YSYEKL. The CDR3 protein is CASSQDPGLYTDTQYF. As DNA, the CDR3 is TGCGCCAGCAGCCAAGATCCAGGGTTGTACACAGATACGCAGTATTTT.

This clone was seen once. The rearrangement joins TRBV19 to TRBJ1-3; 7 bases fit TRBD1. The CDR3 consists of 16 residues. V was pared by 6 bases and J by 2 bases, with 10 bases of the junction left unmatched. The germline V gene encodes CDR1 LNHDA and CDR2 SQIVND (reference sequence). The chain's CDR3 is CASSHTRQGAGNTIYF. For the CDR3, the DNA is TGTGCCAGTAGCCATACCCGGCAGGGGGCTGGAAACACCATATATTTT.

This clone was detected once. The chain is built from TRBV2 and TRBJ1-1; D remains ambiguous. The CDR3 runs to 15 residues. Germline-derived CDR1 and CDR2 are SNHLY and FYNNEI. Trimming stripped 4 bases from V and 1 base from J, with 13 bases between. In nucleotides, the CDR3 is TGTGCCAGCAGTGGTCGGGGAAGGCCGAACACTGAAGCTTTCTTT. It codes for CASSGRGRPNTEAFF.

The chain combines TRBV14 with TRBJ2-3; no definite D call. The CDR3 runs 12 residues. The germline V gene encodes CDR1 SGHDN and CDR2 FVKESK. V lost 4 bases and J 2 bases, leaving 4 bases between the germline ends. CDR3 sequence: CASSPTTDTQYF. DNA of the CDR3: TGTGCCAGCAGCCCCACCACAGATACGCAGTATTTT.

CDR3 DNA sequence: TGTGCTAGTGGCCCATATGGGGGGGGAAAACCTAACACTGAAGCTTTCTTT. It is translated as CASGPYGGGKPNTEAFF. The genes are TRBV12-5 and TRBJ1-1, with D perhaps matching TRBD1 (5 bases). The germline CDR1 and CDR2 sequences are LGHNT and FRNRAP. V shed 6 bases and J shed 2 bases, with 22 bases lying between them. This CDR3 region has 17 residues. The whole variable domain, filled in from reference TRBV12-5 and TRBJ1-1, reads DARVTQTPRHKVTEMGQEVTMRCQPILGHNTVFWYRQTMMQGLELLAYFRNRAPLDDSGMPKDRFSAEMPDATLATLKIQPSEPRDSAVYFCASGPYGGGKPNTEAFFGQGTRLTVV.

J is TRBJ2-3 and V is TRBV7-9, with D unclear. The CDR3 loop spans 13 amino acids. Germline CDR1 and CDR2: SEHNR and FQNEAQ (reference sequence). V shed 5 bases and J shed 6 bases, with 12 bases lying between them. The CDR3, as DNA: TGTGCCAGCAGCCCCCCCGCTTCTGATACGCAGTATTTT. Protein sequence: CASSPPASDTQYF.

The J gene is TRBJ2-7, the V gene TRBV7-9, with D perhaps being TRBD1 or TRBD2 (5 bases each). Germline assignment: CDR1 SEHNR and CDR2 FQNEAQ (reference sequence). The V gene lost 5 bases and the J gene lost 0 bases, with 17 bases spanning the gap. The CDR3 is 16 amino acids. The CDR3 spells CASSTPGAGSSYEQYF. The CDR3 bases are TGTGCCAGCAGCACCCCCGGGGCAGGAAGCTCCTACGAGCAGTACTTC.

The CDR3 DNA reads TGTGCCTGGAGTGTCCTACCCCTCCGGGACACAGATGAAAAACTGTTTTTT. This codes for CAWSVLPLRDTDEKLFF. The chain recombines TRBV30 with TRBJ1-4; weak D call: TRBD1 (6 bases). CDR3 length: 17 residues. Germline CDR1 GTSNPN, CDR2 SVGIG (reference sequence). Trimming stripped 0 bases from V and 6 bases from J, with 20 bases between.

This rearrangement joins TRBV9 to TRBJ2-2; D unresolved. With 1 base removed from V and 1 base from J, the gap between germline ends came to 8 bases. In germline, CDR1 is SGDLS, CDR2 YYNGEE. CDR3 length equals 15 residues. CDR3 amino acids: CASSVTVGNTGELFF. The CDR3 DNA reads TGTGCCAGCAGCGTAACAGTGGGGAACACCGGGGAGCTGTTTTTT. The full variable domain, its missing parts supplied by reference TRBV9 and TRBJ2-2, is DSGVTQTPKHLITATGQRVTLRCSPRSGDLSVYWYQQSLDQGLQFLIQYYNGEERAKGNILERFSAQQFPDLHSELNLSSLELGDSALYFCASSVTVGNTGELFFGEGSRLTVL.

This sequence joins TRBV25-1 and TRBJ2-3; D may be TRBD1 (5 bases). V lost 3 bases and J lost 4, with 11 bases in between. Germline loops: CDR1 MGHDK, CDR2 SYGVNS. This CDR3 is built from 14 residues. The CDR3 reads CASSDPRGSDTQYF. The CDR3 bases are TGTGCCAGCAGTGATCCTAGGGGTTCAGATACGCAGTATTTT.

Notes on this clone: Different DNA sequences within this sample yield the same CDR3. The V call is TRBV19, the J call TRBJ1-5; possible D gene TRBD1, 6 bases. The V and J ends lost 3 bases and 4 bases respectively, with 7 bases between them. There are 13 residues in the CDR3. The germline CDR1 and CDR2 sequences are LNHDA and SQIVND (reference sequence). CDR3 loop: CASSIRGNQPQHF. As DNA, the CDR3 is TGTGCCAGTAGTATTAGGGGGAATCAGCCCCAGCATTTT.

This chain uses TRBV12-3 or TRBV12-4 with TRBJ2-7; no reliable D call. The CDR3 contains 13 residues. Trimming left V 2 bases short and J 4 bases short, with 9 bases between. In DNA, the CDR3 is TGTGCCAGCAGTTTAAGTCTAGTTTACGAGCAGTACTTC. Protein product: CASSLSLVYEQYF.

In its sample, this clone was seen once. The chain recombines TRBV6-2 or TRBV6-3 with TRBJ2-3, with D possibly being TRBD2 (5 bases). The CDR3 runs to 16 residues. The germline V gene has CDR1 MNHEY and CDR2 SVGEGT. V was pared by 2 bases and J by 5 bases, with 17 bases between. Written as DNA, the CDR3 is TGTGCCAGCAGTTACGGAGGCGGGCTACTGGAAGATACGCAGTATTTT. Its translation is CASSYGGGLLEDTQYF.

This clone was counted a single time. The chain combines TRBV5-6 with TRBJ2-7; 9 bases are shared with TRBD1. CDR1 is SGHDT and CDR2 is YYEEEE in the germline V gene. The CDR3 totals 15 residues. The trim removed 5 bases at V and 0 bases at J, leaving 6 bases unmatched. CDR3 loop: CASRPGTGFSYEQYF. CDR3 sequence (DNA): TGTGCCAGCAGGCCCGGGACAGGGTTCTCCTACGAGCAGTACTTC.

The CDR3 loop reads CASSLLASGGGETQYF. The CDR3 coding sequence is TGCGCCAGCAGCTTGTTGGCTAGCGGGGGTGGAGAGACCCAGTACTTC. The V gene is TRBV5-1, the J gene TRBJ2-5, with 10 bases lining up with TRBD2. The CDR3 consists of 16 residues. Per the germline V gene, CDR1 is SGHRS and CDR2 is YFSETQ. The trim removed 1 base at V and 4 bases at J, leaving 7 bases unmatched.

DNA of the CDR3: TGTGCCAGCTCACCAGCAAACAGCCTCGGAGGGGCCAACGTCCTGACTTTC. This gives the protein CASSPANSLGGANVLTF. V gene TRBV18 combines with J gene TRBJ2-6; D is undetermined. CDR1 and CDR2 from the germline V gene are KGHSH and LQKENI. Trimming took 2 bases from V and 4 from J, leaving 15 bases between them. This CDR3 spans 17 amino acids.

The CDR3 reads CASTSSGGGYTEAFF. The CDR3 nucleotides read TGTGCCAGCACCTCTTCGGGGGGCGGGTACACTGAAGCTTTCTTT. The chain has TRBV4-2 and TRBJ1-1, with D possibly matching TRBD1 (6 bases). This CDR3 region has 15 residues. Trimming shortened V by 7 bases and J by 3 bases, and 18 bases separated the two germline ends. Germline assignment: CDR1 LGHNA and CDR2 YNFKEQ.

The CDR3 sequence is CASSMTGDSPLHF. The CDR3 nucleotides are TGTGCCAGCAGCATGACAGGAGATTCACCCCTCCACTTT. This chain joins TRBV7-2 and TRBJ1-6, with D possibly TRBD1 on 6 matching bases. The germline CDR1 and CDR2 sequences are SGHTA and FQGNSA. The CDR3 contains 13 residues. V dropped 5 bases and J dropped 8 bases, with 10 bases sitting between them.

The CDR3 reads CASSPGLARNNEQFF. CDR3 sequence (DNA): TGTGCCAGCAGCCCCGGACTAGCGAGAAACAATGAGCAGTTCTTC. The chain combines TRBV7-8 with TRBJ2-1, with 9 bases aligning to TRBD2. CDR1 and CDR2 (germline): SGHVS, FQNEAQ. This CDR3 is 15 amino acids long. J gave up 5 bases and V 5 bases, and 7 bases lay outside the gene matches.

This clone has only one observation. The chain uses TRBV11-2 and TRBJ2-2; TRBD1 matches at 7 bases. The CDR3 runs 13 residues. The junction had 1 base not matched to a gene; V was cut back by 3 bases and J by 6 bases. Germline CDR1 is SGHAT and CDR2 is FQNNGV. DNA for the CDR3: TGTGCCAGCAGCTTGACAGGGCCCGGGGAGCTGTTTTTT. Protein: CASSLTGPGELFF.

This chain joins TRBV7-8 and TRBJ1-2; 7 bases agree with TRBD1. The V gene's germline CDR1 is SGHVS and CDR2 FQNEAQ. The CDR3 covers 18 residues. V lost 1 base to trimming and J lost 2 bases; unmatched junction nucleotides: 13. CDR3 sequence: CASSLGVIRGQENYGYTF. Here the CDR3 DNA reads TGTGCCAGCAGCTTAGGGGTAATTAGAGGACAGGAAAACTATGGCTACACCTTC. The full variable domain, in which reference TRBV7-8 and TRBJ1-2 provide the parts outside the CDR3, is GAGVSQSPRYKVAKRGQDVALRCDPISGHVSLFWYQQALGQGPEFLTYFQNEAQLDKSGLPSDRFFAERPEGSVSTLKIQRTQQEDSAVYLCASSLGVIRGQENYGYTFGSGTRLTVV.

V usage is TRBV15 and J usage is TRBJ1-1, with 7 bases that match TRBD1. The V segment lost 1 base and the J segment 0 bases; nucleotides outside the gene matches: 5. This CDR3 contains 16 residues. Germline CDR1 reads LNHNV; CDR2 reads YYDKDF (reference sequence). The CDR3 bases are TGTGCCACCAGCAGAGGCATGGACAGGCTGAACACTGAAGCTTTCTTT. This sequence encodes CATSRGMDRLNTEAFF. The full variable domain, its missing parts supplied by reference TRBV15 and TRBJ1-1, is DAMVIQNPRYQVTQFGKPVTLSCSQTLNHNVMYWYQQKSSQAPKLLFHYYDKDFNNEADTPDNFQSRRPNTSFCFLDIRSPGLGDTAMYLCATSRGMDRLNTEAFFGQGTRLTVV.